This is a list of T cell receptor beta chains from one sample in a study of technical replicates of blood from several donors. Sequencing used immunoSEQ multiplex PCR; TCRdb keeps in-frame clones, though not all of them. The data hold over 55,000 clones, with around 86% observed a single time. Sequences were obtained from PBMCs. The source is a human donor in good health. Some clones in this sample may be carry-over from other donors' samples. Both conserved end residues are part of each CDR3. The order of the fields is CDR3 protein, CDR3 DNA, clone size, D gene, J gene, V gene. A D gene is named only where the DNA matches it firmly. The size field is filled for only some rows; it gives once, few, many or a size class.

cdr3_aa: CASSRRAGEHSNEQFF
cdr3_nt: TGTGCCAGCTCTCGACGGGCAGGGGAGCATAGCAATGAGCAGTTCTTC
clone_size: NA
d_call: NA
j_call: TRBJ2-1
v_call: TRBV27

cdr3_aa: CASTEYREGVEQYF
cdr3_nt: TGTGCCAGCACCGAATACAGAGAGGGGGTCGAGCAGTACTTC
clone_size: NA
d_call: NA
j_call: TRBJ2-7
v_call: TRBV7-9

cdr3_aa: CATSRGRRLAGTKYTDTQYF
cdr3_nt: TGTGCCACCAGCAGAGGACGGCGGCTAGCGGGAACTAAATACACAGATACGCAGTATTTT
clone_size: NA
d_call: TRBD2
j_call: TRBJ2-3
v_call: TRBV15

cdr3_aa: CASCSRQGANEKLFF
cdr3_nt: TGTGCCAGCTGTTCGAGACAGGGAGCTAATGAAAAACTGTTTTTT
clone_size: once
d_call: TRBD1
j_call: TRBJ1-4
v_call: TRBV7-2

cdr3_aa: CASSADSNYGYTF
cdr3_nt: TGTGCCAGCAGCGCGGACAGTAACTATGGCTACACCTTC
clone_size: NA
d_call: NA
j_call: TRBJ1-2
v_call: TRBV9

cdr3_aa: CASSSGTSDFQETQYF
cdr3_nt: TGTGCCAGCAGTTCCGGGACTAGCGACTTCCAAGAGACCCAGTACTTC
clone_size: NA
d_call: TRBD2
j_call: TRBJ2-5
v_call: TRBV11-2

cdr3_aa: CASSAGGSSYNEQFF
cdr3_nt: TGTGCCAGCAGCGCGGGGGGAAGCTCCTACAATGAGCAGTTCTTC
clone_size: NA
d_call: TRBD2
j_call: TRBJ2-1
v_call: TRBV9

cdr3_aa: CASSIGLAGGNEQFF
cdr3_nt: TGCGCCAGCAGCATTGGACTAGCGGGAGGTAATGAGCAGTTCTTC
clone_size: NA
d_call: TRBD2
j_call: TRBJ2-1
v_call: TRBV5-1

cdr3_aa: CASSQDGQGDTEAFF
cdr3_nt: TGCGCCAGCAGCCAAGATGGGCAGGGGGACACTGAAGCTTTCTTT
clone_size: few
d_call: TRBD1
j_call: TRBJ1-1
v_call: TRBV4-1

cdr3_aa: CASTQQGSTEAFF
cdr3_nt: TGTGCCAGCACTCAACAGGGGAGCACTGAAGCTTTCTTT
clone_size: NA
d_call: TRBD1
j_call: TRBJ1-1
v_call: TRBV6-5

cdr3_aa: CASSVEGGSIREQYF
cdr3_nt: TGTGCCAGCAGCGTAGAAGGCGGGAGTATACGCGAGCAGTACTTC
clone_size: NA
d_call: TRBD2
j_call: TRBJ2-7
v_call: TRBV9

cdr3_aa: CASSSPSSGGAHEQFF
cdr3_nt: TGTGCCAGCAGCTCCCCCTCTAGCGGGGGGGCCCATGAGCAGTTCTTC
clone_size: NA
d_call: TRBD2
j_call: TRBJ2-1
v_call: TRBV5-4

cdr3_aa: CASSLRSQTQETQYF
cdr3_nt: TGTGCCAGCAGTTTACGGTCCCAAACCCAAGAGACCCAGTACTTC
clone_size: NA
d_call: NA
j_call: TRBJ2-5
v_call: TRBV7-2

cdr3_aa: CASRWDRAAYEQYF
cdr3_nt: TGTGCCAGCAGGTGGGACAGGGCGGCCTACGAGCAGTACTTC
clone_size: NA
d_call: TRBD1
j_call: TRBJ2-7
v_call: TRBV6-5

cdr3_aa: CASRDRDRLNSPLHF
cdr3_nt: TGTGCCAGCAGGGACCGGGACAGATTGAATTCACCCCTCCACTTT
clone_size: medium-sized
d_call: TRBD1
j_call: TRBJ1-6
v_call: TRBV6-1

cdr3_aa: CASSLAASGSHEQYF
cdr3_nt: TGCGCCAGCAGCTTGGCGGCTAGCGGGAGCCACGAGCAGTACTTC
clone_size: NA
d_call: TRBD2
j_call: TRBJ2-7
v_call: TRBV5-1

cdr3_aa: CASSSSGQETQYF
cdr3_nt: TGTGCCAGCAGTTCTAGCGGGCAAGAGACCCAGTACTTC
clone_size: NA
d_call: TRBD2
j_call: TRBJ2-5
v_call: TRBV2

cdr3_aa: CASSLERRASSTDTQYF
cdr3_nt: TGTGCCAGCAGCTTGGAGAGGAGGGCCTCTAGCACAGATACGCAGTATTTT
clone_size: NA
d_call: NA
j_call: TRBJ2-3
v_call: TRBV5-6

cdr3_aa: CASSLRTGVNQPQHF
cdr3_nt: TGTGCCAGCAGCCTAAGGACAGGGGTAAATCAGCCCCAGCATTTT
clone_size: NA
d_call: TRBD1
j_call: TRBJ1-5
v_call: TRBV5-6

cdr3_aa: CASSYSPGSYNEQFF
cdr3_nt: TGTGCCAGCAGTTACTCGCCCGGCTCCTACAATGAGCAGTTCTTC
clone_size: NA
d_call: NA
j_call: TRBJ2-1
v_call: TRBV6-5

cdr3_aa: CASTHNAGGGNTIYF
cdr3_nt: TGTGCCAGCACCCATAATGCAGGGGGTGGAAACACCATATATTTT
clone_size: NA
d_call: TRBD1
j_call: TRBJ1-3
v_call: TRBV7-8

cdr3_aa: CATSTRTIETYEQYF
cdr3_nt: TGTGCCACCAGCACCCGGACTATCGAGACCTACGAGCAGTACTTC
clone_size: NA
d_call: NA
j_call: TRBJ2-7
v_call: TRBV15

cdr3_aa: CASSHDRYYEQYF
cdr3_nt: TGCGCCAGCAGCCACGACAGGTACTACGAGCAGTACTTC
clone_size: NA
d_call: NA
j_call: TRBJ2-7
v_call: TRBV4-1

cdr3_aa: CASSGGGWGDTQYF
cdr3_nt: TGTGCCAGCAGCGGTGGGGGCTGGGGAGATACGCAGTATTTT
clone_size: NA
d_call: NA
j_call: TRBJ2-3
v_call: TRBV5-6

cdr3_aa: CASSFDLRDGYTF
cdr3_nt: TGTGCCAGCAGCTTCGACCTGCGGGATGGCTACACCTTC
clone_size: NA
d_call: NA
j_call: TRBJ1-2
v_call: TRBV7-2

cdr3_aa: CASSQDRGQNYEQYF
cdr3_nt: TGCGCCAGCAGCCAAGATCGAGGGCAGAACTACGAGCAGTACTTC
clone_size: NA
d_call: NA
j_call: TRBJ2-7
v_call: TRBV4-3

cdr3_aa: CAWSEQTYSNQPQHF
cdr3_nt: TGTGCCTGGAGTGAACAGACATATAGCAATCAGCCCCAGCATTTT
clone_size: NA
d_call: NA
j_call: TRBJ1-5
v_call: TRBV30

cdr3_aa: CASSQERTSGFNEQYF
cdr3_nt: TGCGCCAGCAGCCAAGAAAGAACTAGCGGGTTCAACGAGCAGTACTTC
clone_size: NA
d_call: TRBD2
j_call: TRBJ2-7
v_call: TRBV4-3

cdr3_aa: CASSGGQMNTEAFF
cdr3_nt: TGTGCCAGCAGCGGGGGACAGATGAACACTGAAGCTTTCTTT
clone_size: NA
d_call: TRBD1
j_call: TRBJ1-1
v_call: TRBV5-5

cdr3_aa: CASSLFELGARETQYF
cdr3_nt: TGCGCCAGCAGCCTCTTTGAGTTGGGGGCCCGAGAGACCCAGTACTTC
clone_size: NA
d_call: NA
j_call: TRBJ2-5
v_call: TRBV4-1

cdr3_aa: CASSLEGRGGLYGYTF
cdr3_nt: TGCGCCAGCAGCTTGGAGGGCAGGGGCGGCCTCTATGGCTACACCTTC
clone_size: NA
d_call: NA
j_call: TRBJ1-2
v_call: TRBV5-1

cdr3_aa: CASSQNRVGAFF
cdr3_nt: TGTGCCAGCAGTCAAAACAGGGTAGGTGCTTTCTTT
clone_size: NA
d_call: NA
j_call: TRBJ1-1
v_call: TRBV28

cdr3_aa: CASSLGQPSGEQYF
cdr3_nt: TGTGCCAGCAGCTTGGGACAGCCCTCTGGCGAGCAGTACTTC
clone_size: NA
d_call: TRBD1
j_call: TRBJ2-7
v_call: TRBV7-8

cdr3_aa: CASSVGGLAGDEQYF
cdr3_nt: TGTGCCAGCAGCGTAGGGGGACTAGCGGGGGACGAGCAGTACTTC
clone_size: NA
d_call: TRBD2
j_call: TRBJ2-7
v_call: TRBV9

cdr3_aa: CASSRQGTGGGYTF
cdr3_nt: TGTGCCAGCAGCCGACAGGGGACAGGGGGCGGCTACACCTTC
clone_size: NA
d_call: TRBD1
j_call: TRBJ1-2
v_call: TRBV6-5

cdr3_aa: CASSSDGGLRAFF
cdr3_nt: TGTGCCAGCAGCTCAGACGGGGGGCTAAGAGCTTTCTTT
clone_size: once
d_call: NA
j_call: TRBJ1-1
v_call: TRBV7-3

cdr3_aa: CASSLVPTDSAGSYNSPLHF
cdr3_nt: TGCGCCAGCAGCTTGGTGCCGACTGACTCCGCCGGCTCCTATAATTCACCCCTCCACTTT
clone_size: NA
d_call: NA
j_call: TRBJ1-6
v_call: TRBV5-1

cdr3_aa: CASSRQSLAKNIQYF
cdr3_nt: TGTGCCAGCAGCCGACAGAGTCTAGCCAAAAACATTCAGTACTTC
clone_size: NA
d_call: NA
j_call: TRBJ2-4
v_call: TRBV6-5

cdr3_aa: CASSLVGGTSDTQYF
cdr3_nt: TGTGCCAGCAGCTTAGTAGGAGGTACGTCAGATACGCAGTATTTT
clone_size: NA
d_call: NA
j_call: TRBJ2-3
v_call: TRBV7-9

cdr3_aa: CAWSPGDSYNEQFF
cdr3_nt: TGTGCCTGGAGCCCGGGGGATTCCTACAATGAGCAGTTCTTC
clone_size: NA
d_call: NA
j_call: TRBJ2-1
v_call: TRBV30

cdr3_aa: CASSSMAADYEQYF
cdr3_nt: TGCGCCAGCAGCTCGATGGCGGCGGACTACGAGCAGTACTTC
clone_size: NA
d_call: NA
j_call: TRBJ2-7
v_call: TRBV5-1

cdr3_aa: CASSPGTVETQYF
cdr3_nt: TGTGCCAGCAGTCCCGGGACAGTGGAGACCCAGTACTTC
clone_size: NA
d_call: TRBD1
j_call: TRBJ2-5
v_call: TRBV6-1